This T cell receptor beta chain was observed in a study of cytomegalovirus exposure and HLA in healthy donors. General observations from the study: Judged likely to be a sequencing artifact was a cluster of highly shared sequence variants. Researchers reported in a later analysis that common viral pathogens appeared linked to several top clusters.

Regarding this clone: What it binds is unknown.

V lost 2 bases to trimming and J lost 0 bases; unmatched junction nucleotides: 3. The CDR3 is 17 residues long. Germline V gene data show CDR1 as MNHEY and CDR2 as SMNVEV (reference sequence). PCR employed 60 Vbeta and 13 Jbeta primers. This table comes from immunoSEQ multiplex PCR, and its TCRdb copy is limited to in-frame clones, with some not included. The sample contains 100,000 to 150,000 clones, roughly 66% of which appear only once. The chain employs TRBV27 and TRBJ2-3; 12 nucleotides line up with TRBD2. Source material: PBMCs. This sequence originates from a man in his fifties or sixties in good health and CMV-seropositive. The CDR3, as DNA: TGTGCCAGCAGTTTAACTAGCGGGGGGACGAGCACAGATACGCAGTATTTT. Translating it yields CASSLTSGGTSTDTQYF.